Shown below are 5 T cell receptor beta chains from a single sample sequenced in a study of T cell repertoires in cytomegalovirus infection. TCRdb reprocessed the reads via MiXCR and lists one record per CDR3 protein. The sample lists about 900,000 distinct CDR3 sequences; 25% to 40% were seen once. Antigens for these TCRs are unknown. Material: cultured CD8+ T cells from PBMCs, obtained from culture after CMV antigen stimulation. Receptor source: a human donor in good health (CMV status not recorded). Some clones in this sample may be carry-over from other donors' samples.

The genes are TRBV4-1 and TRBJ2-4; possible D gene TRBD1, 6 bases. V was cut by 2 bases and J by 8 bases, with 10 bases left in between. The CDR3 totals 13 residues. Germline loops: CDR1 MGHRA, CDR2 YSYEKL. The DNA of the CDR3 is TGCGCCAGCAGCCAAATTAGGACAGACATTCAGTACTTC. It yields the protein CASSQIRTDIQYF.

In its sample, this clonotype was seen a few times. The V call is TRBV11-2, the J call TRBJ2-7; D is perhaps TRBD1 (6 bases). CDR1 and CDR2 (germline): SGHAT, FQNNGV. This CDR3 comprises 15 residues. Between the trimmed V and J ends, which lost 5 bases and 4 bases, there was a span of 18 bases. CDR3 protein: CASSTSGARGYEQYV. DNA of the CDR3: TGTGCCAGCAGCACATCAGGGGCGAGGGGTTACGAGCAGTACGTC.

CDR3 amino acids: CASTSGGLYGYTF. The CDR3 nucleotides read TGTGCCAGCACCTCAGGGGGTCTGTATGGCTACACCTTC. This chain connects TRBV28 to TRBJ1-2; 7 nucleotides match TRBD1. The length of the CDR3 is 13 residues. CDR1 is MDHEN and CDR2 is SYDVKM in the germline V gene. After removal of 7 bases from V and 5 bases from J, the junction contained 7 bases not matched to a gene.

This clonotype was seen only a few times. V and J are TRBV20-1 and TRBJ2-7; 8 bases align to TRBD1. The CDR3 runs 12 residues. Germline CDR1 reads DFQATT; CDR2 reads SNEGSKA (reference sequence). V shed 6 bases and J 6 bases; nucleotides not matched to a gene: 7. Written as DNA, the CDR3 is TGCAGTGCGAACAGGGGGTCGAGCGAGCAGTACTTC. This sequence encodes CSANRGSSEQYF.

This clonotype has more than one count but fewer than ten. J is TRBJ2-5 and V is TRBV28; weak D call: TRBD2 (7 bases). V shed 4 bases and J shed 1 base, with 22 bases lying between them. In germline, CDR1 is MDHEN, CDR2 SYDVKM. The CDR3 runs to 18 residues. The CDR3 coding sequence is TGTGCCAGCAGTTGGGGGGGACGTGGGGGGGGCAGCCAAGAGACCCAGTACTTC. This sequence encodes CASSWGGRGGGSQETQYF.